This TCR beta chain stems from a study of regulatory T cells in long-lasting Graves disease. Across the study: The term persistent Graves' disease signified upward of 5 years on antithyroid drugs with positive TSH receptor antibodies.

With iRepertoire HTBI primers and Arm-PCR of CDR3 regions, TCR beta libraries were built. TCRdb reprocessed the multiplex PCR reads with MiXCR, giving one entry per CDR3 protein. Here the sample spans hundreds of thousands of distinct CDR3 sequences, about 32% being singletons. Time point given: persistent/refractory GD, antithyroid drugs over 5 years with positive TRAb. RNA extracted from PBMCs served as the sequencing template. The receptor was isolated from a female donor with Graves disease. The source was peripheral blood mononuclear cells (PBMCs), collected when the disease was refractory, from a patient treated with antithyroid drugs.

DNA for the CDR3: TGTGCCTGGAGTAAATTTGGGAACACTGAAGCTTTCTTT. This translates into CAWSKFGNTEAFF. V gene TRBV30 combines with J gene TRBJ1-1; no clear D gene. This CDR3 has 13 residues. V gave up 2 bases and J gave up 1 base, with 8 bases separating them. The germline V gene has CDR1 GTSNPN and CDR2 SVGIG (reference sequence).